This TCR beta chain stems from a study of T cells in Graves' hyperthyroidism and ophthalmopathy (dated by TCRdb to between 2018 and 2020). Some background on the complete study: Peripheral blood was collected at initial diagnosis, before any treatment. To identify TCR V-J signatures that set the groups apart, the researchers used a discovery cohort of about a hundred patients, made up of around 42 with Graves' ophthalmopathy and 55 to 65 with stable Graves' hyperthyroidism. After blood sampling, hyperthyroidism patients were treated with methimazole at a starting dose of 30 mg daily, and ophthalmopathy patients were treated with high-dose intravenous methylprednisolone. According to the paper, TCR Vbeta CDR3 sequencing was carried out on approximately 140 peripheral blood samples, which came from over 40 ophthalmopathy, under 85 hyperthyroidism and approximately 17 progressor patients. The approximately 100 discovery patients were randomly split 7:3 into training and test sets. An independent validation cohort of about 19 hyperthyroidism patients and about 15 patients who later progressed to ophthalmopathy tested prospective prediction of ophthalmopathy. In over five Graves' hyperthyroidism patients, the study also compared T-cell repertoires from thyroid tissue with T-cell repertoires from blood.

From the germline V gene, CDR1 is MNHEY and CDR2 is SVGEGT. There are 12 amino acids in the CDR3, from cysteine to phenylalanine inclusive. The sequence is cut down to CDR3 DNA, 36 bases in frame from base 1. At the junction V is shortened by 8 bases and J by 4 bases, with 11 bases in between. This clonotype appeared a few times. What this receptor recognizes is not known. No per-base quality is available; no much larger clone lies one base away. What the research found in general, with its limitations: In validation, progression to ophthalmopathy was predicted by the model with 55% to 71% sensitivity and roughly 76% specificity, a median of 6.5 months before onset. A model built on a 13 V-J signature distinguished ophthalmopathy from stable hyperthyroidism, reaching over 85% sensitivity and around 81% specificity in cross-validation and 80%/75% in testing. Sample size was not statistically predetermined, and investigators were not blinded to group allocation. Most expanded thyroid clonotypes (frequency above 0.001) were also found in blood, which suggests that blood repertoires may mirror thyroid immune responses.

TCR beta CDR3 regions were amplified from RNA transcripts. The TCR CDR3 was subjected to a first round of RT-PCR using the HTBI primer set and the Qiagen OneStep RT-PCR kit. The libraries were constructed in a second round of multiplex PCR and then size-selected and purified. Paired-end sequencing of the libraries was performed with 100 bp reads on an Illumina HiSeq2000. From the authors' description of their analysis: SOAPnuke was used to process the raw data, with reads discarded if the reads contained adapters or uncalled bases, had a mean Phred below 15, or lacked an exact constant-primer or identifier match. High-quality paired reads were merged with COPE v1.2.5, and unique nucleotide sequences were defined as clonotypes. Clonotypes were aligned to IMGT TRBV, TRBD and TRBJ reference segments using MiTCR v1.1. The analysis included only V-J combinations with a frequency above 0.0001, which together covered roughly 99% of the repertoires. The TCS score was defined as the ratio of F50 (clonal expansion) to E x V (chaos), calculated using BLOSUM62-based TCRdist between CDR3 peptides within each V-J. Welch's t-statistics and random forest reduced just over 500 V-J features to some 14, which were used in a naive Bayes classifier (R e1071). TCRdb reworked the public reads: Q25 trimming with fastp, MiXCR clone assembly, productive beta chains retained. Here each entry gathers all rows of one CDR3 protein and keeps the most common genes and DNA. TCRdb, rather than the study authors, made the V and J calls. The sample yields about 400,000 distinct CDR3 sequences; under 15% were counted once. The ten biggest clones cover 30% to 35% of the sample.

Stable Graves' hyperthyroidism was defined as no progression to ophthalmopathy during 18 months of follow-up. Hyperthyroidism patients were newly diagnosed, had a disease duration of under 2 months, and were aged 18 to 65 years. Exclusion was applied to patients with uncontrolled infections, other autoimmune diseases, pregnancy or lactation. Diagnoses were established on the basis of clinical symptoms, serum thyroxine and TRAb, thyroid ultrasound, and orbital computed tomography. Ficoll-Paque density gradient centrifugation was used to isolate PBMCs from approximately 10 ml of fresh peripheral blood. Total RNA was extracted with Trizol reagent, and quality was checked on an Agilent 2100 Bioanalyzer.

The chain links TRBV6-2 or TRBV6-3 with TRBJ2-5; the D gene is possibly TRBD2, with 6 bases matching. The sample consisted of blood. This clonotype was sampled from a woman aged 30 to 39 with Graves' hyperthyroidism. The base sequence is TGTGCCAGCGGGCGGGGACGAGAGACCCAGTACTTC. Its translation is CASGRGRETQYF.